This T cell receptor beta chain was sequenced during a study of shared clonotypes between healthy human individuals. Sequencing used immunoSEQ multiplex PCR; TCRdb keeps in-frame clones, though not all of them. The data show about 600,000 clones, with 97% seen just once and 0.057% held by the top ten. The germline V gene encodes CDR1 SGHAT and CDR2 FQNNGV. Trimming shortened V by 1 base and J by 0 bases, and 16 bases separated the two germline ends. The CDR3 covers 19 residues. The receptor comes from a woman aged 25-40 years in good health. The sequencing sample was made of naive CD4+ T cells sorted from blood. Subset in this sample: CD45RA+ positively selected. This chain connects TRBV11-2 to TRBJ2-6; tentative D call: TRBD1 (6 bases). The CDR3 loop reads CASSLAPSWGLSGANVLTF. The CDR3 DNA is TGTGCCAGCAGCTTAGCCCCATCCTGGGGGCTCTCTGGGGCCAACGTCCTGACTTTC.